The table lists the clone carrying this TCR beta chain with a few counts. As yet, its antigen is unknown. These data are taken from a study of beta chain features in type 1 diabetes. As for the study in general: Sorted cells, 107,917,701 in number, were examined across all samples. Regarding the study as a whole: Comparison showed that naive, central memory and Treg TCRB repertoires appeared more similar among patients than among healthy donors. Within each of all four CD4+ subsets, Type 1 diabetes patients had TCRB CDR3s that were moderately but significantly shorter. The question of HLA type influencing TCRB rearrangement was one that remained unresolved here. The study found fewer insertions and more deletions at VDJ junctions in type 1 diabetes patients.

Expressed TCRB transcripts were sequenced, since all the RNA that had been isolated was reverse transcribed. The protocol was immunoSEQ multiplex PCR, while the TCRdb copy is restricted to in-frame clones and leaves out a portion. The sample lists 150,000 to 170,000 clones, around 10% occurring once. Sequencing used central memory CD4+ T cells from blood. The receptor comes from a man aged 25 to 40 with type 1 diabetes.

CDR3: CSVYMAEAYEQYF. For the CDR3, the DNA is TGCAGCGTTTATATGGCCGAAGCCTACGAGCAGTACTTC. The rearrangement joins TRBV29-1 to TRBJ2-7, with D hard to call. With 5 bases removed from V and 2 bases from J, the gap between germline ends came to 13 bases. In germline, CDR1 is SQVTM, CDR2 ANQGSEA. The CDR3 extends over 13 amino acids.